Below, one T cell receptor beta chain is given with its context. Its cognate antigen is unknown. CDR3 size: 14 residues. V dropped 6 bases and J dropped 9; count of bases not matched to a gene: 8. Germline V gene sequence: CDR1 WNHNN, CDR2 SYGVQD (reference sequence). This specimen belongs to a study of cytomegalovirus exposure and HLA in healthy donors. Study findings and constraints: Some 16,000 TCR beta sequences were associated with HLA alleles at 0.05 false discovery rate in a later analysis.

PCR amplification relied on 60 Vbeta primers (plus 13 Jbeta primers). Clones were read by immunoSEQ multiplex PCR, and TCRdb kept only the in-frame ones, dropping some. This table holds tens of thousands of clones, about three quarters found once. This clonotype was obtained from a man between 45 and 60 years old in good health and CMV-seropositive. The sequenced material came from PBMCs. The chain has TRBV10-1 and TRBJ2-1; 10 bases line up with TRBD2. The DNA of the CDR3 is TGCGCCAGCAGCCGGACTAGCGGCACGGGTGAGCAGTTCTTC. It specifies CASSRTSGTGEQFF.